The source of this T cell receptor beta chain is a study of cytomegalovirus exposure and HLA in healthy donors. Study-wide results and limits: Around 160 TCR beta chains were listed as cytomegalovirus-associated.

Germline CDR1 and CDR2: KGHSH and LQKENI. V lost 2 bases and J 0 bases, leaving 13 bases between the germline ends. This CDR3 is built from 16 residues. This clone was seen a single time. Its target is unknown. The PCR ran on 60 Vbeta and 13 Jbeta primers. Some clones are missing from TCRdb's copy, which holds only in-frame ones; the method was immunoSEQ multiplex PCR. The profile shows roughly 120,000 clones, around 85% of them singletons. The chain carries TRBV18 and TRBJ2-5, with D possibly TRBD2 on 5 matching bases. Sample: PBMCs. This TCR derives from a man aged 30-40 years in good health and CMV-seropositive. For the CDR3, the DNA is TGTGCCAGCTCACCAACTGGTCCGGGGAACCAAGAGACCCAGTACTTC. Amino acid sequence: CASSPTGPGNQETQYF.